This T cell receptor beta chain was documented in a study of blood T cell repertoires in COVID-19. As for the study in general: Whether acute or convalescent, the COVID-19 samples came from the United States, Italy and Spain. PBMCs, B-cell-depleted T cells, or T cells provided the cDNA or gDNA that made up the material.

Per the authors' pipeline: Cell counts per sample came from amplifying reference gene primers. The assay was immunoSEQ multiplex PCR, and TCRdb's table has in-frame clones only and misses some. D and trimming were read from the DNA, whereas the V and J calls and clone size are those reported in that table. In the table there are around 270,000 clones, 85% to 90% of which are singletons. V trimming: 5 bases; J trimming: 0 bases; junction bases outside the gene matches: 6. Germline lookup yields CDR1 MRHNA and CDR2 SNTAGT. The length of the CDR3 is 16 residues. The specimen was peripheral blood. This chain links TRBV6-4 with TRBJ2-3; TRBD2 matches 9 bases. This clonotype originated in a man between 35 and 55 years old with acute or convalescent COVID-19. DNA of the CDR3: TGTGCCAGCAGTAGCGGGGGGTACCTTAGCACAGATACGCAGTATTTT. Its translation: CASSSGGYLSTDTQYF.